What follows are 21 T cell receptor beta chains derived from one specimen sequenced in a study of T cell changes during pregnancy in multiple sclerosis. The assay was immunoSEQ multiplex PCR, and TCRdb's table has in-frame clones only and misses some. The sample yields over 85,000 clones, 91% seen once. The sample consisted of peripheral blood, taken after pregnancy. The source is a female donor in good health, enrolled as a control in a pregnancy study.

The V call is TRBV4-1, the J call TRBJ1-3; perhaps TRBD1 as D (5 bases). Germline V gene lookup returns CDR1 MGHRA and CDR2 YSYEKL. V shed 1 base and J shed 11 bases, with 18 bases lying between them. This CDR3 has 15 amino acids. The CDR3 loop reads CASSQGQFAFRAIYF. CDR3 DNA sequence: TGCGCCAGCAGCCAAGGACAGTTTGCCTTCCGAGCCATATATTTT.

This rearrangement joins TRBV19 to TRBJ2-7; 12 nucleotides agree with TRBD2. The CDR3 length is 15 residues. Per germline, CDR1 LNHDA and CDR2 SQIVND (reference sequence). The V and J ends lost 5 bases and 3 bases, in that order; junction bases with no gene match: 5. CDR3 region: CASSVTSGGIYEQYF. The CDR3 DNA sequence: TGTGCCAGTAGTGTGACTAGCGGGGGTATCTACGAGCAGTACTTC.

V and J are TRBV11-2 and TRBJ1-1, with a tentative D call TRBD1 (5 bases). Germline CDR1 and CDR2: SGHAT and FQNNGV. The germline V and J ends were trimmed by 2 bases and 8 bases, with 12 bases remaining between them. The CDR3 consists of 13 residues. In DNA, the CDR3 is TGTGCCAGCAGCTTAAACGACAGCCCGGAAGCTTTCTTT. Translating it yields CASSLNDSPEAFF.

The CDR3 loop reads CSGKGQGRYGYTF. CDR3 DNA sequence: TGCAGCGGGAAGGGACAGGGACGTTATGGCTACACCTTC. The rearrangement links TRBV29-1 to TRBJ1-2; TRBD1 matches 9 bases. In germline, CDR1 is SQVTM, CDR2 ANQGSEA. The CDR3 runs to 13 residues. V shed 7 bases, J shed 5 bases, and the junction held 8 bases outside the gene matches.

The CDR3 protein is CASSQQGGNTEAFF. The CDR3 DNA reads TGCGCCAGCAGCCAACAGGGGGGGAACACTGAAGCTTTCTTT. V and J are TRBV5-1 and TRBJ1-1; 8 nucleotides match TRBD1. Trimming at V came to 4 bases and at J to 1 base, leaving 3 bases not matched to a gene. Germline-derived CDR1 and CDR2 are SGHRS and YFSETQ. The CDR3 consists of 14 residues.

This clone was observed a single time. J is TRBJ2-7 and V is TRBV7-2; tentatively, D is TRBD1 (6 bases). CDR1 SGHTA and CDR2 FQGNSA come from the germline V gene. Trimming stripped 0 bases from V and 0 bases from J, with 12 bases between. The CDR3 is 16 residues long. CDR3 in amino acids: CASSLAQGTSSYEQYF. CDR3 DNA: TGTGCCAGCAGCTTAGCCCAGGGGACCAGCTCCTACGAGCAGTACTTC.

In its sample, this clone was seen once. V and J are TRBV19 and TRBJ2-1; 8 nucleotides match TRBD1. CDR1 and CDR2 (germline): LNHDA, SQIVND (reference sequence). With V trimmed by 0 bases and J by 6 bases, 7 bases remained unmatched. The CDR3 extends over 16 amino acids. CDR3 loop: CASSIDLETGVNEQFF. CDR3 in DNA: TGTGCCAGTAGTATAGATTTGGAGACAGGGGTCAATGAGCAGTTCTTC.

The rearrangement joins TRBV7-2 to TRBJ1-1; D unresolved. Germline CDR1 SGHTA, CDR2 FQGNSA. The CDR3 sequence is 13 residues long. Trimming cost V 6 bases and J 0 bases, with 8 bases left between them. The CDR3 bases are TGTGCCAGCAGAGCGTCGGTGAACACTGAAGCTTTCTTT. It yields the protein CASRASVNTEAFF.

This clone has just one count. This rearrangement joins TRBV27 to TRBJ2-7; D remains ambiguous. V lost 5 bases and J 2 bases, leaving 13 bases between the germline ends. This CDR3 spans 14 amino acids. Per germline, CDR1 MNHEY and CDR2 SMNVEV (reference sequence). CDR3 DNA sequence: TGTGCCAGCAGTCCCGTGGCGGTCGCCTACGAGCAGTACTTC. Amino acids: CASSPVAVAYEQYF.

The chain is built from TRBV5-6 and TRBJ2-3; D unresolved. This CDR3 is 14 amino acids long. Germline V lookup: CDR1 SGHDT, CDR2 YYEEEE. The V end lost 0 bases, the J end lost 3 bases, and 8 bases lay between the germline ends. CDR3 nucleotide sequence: TGTGCCAGCAGCTTGGAAACATCAACAGATACGCAGTATTTT. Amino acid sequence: CASSLETSTDTQYF. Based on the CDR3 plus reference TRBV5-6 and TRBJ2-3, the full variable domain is DAGVTQSPTHLIKTRGQQVTLRCSPKSGHDTVSWYQQALGQGPQFIFQYYEEEERQRGNFPDRFSGHQFPNYSSELNVNALLLGDSALYLCASSLETSTDTQYFGPGTRLTVL.

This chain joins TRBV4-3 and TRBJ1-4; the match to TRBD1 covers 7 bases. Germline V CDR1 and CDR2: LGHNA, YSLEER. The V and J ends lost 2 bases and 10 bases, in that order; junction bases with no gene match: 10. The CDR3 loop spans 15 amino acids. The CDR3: CASSQSQAGGRKLFF. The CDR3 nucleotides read TGCGCCAGCAGCCAATCACAGGCAGGGGGTCGAAAACTGTTTTTT.

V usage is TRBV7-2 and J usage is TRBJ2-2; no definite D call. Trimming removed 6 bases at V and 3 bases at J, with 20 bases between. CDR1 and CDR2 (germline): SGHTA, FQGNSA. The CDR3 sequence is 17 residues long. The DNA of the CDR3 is TGTGCCAGCAGTCCAACCCGGGTGAACGACCACACCGGGGAGCTGTTTTTT. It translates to CASSPTRVNDHTGELFF.

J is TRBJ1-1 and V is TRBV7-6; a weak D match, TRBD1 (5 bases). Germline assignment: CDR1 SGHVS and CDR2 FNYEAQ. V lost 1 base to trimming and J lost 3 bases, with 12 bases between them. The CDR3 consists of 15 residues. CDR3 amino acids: CASSLGQFTHTEAFF. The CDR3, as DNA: TGTGCCAGCAGCTTAGGACAGTTCACCCACACTGAAGCTTTCTTT.

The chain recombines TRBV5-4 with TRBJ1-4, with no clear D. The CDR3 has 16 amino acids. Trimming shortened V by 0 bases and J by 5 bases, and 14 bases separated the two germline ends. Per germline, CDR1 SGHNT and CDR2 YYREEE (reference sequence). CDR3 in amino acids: CASSLDLGVANEKLFF. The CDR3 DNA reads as TGTGCCAGCAGCTTGGATTTGGGAGTAGCGAATGAAAAACTGTTTTTT.

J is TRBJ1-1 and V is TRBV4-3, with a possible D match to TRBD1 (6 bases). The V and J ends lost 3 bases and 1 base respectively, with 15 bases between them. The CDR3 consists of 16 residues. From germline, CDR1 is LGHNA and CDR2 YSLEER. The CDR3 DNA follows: TGCGCCAGCAGCCAGGGGACAAGCGCGGGGAACACTGAAGCTTTCTTT. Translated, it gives CASSQGTSAGNTEAFF.

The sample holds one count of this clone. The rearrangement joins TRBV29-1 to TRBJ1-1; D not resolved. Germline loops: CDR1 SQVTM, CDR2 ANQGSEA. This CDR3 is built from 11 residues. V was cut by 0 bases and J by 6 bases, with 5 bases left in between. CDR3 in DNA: TGCAGCGTTGAAGACTCGGCTGAAGCTTTCTTT. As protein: CSVEDSAEAFF.

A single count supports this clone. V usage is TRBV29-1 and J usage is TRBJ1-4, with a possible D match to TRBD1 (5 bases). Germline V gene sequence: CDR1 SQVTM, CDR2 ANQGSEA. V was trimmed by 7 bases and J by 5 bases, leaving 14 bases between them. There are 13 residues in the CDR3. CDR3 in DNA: TGCAGCGCCATCGGGGGGGGAAATGAAAAACTGTTTTTT. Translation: CSAIGGGNEKLFF.

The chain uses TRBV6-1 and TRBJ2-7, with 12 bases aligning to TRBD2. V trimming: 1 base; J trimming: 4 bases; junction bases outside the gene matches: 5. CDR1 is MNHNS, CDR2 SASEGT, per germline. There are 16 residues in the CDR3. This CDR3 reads CASSEGLAGDSYEQYF. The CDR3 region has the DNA TGTGCCAGCAGTGAAGGACTAGCGGGGGATAGTTACGAGCAGTACTTC.

The CDR3 here is CASSLVSLYNEQFF. The CDR3 nucleotides read TGCGCCAGCAGCTTGGTGAGCCTATACAATGAGCAGTTCTTC. The chain uses TRBV5-1 and TRBJ2-1; the D is unclear. Trimming stripped 0 bases from V and 4 bases from J, with 8 bases between. The CDR3 length is 14 residues. Per germline, CDR1 SGHRS and CDR2 YFSETQ.

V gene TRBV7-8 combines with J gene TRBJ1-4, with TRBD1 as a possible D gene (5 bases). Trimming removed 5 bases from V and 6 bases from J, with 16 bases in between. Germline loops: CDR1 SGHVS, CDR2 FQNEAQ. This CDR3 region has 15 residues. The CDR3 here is CASSPRGGEDEKLFF. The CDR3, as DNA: TGTGCCAGCAGCCCCCGGGGAGGGGAGGATGAAAAACTGTTTTTT.

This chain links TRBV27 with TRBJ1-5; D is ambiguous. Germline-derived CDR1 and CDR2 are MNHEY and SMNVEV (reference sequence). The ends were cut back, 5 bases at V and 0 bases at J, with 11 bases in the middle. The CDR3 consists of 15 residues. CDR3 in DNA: TGTGCCAGCAGTCCCTTTGGCCTTAGCAATCAGCCCCAGCATTTT. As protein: CASSPFGLSNQPQHF.